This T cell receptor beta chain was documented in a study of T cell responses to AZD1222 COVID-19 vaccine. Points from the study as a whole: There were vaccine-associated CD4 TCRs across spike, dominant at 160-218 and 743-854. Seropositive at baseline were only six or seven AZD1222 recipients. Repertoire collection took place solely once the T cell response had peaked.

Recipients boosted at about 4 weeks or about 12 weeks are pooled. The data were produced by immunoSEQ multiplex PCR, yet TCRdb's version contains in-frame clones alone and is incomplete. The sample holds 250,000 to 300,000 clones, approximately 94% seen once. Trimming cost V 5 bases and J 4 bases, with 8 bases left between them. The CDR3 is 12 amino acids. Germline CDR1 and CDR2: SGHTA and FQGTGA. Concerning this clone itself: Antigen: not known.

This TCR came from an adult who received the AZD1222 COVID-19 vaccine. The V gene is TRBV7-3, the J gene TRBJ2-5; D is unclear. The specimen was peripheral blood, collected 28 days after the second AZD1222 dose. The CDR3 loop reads CASSPTRETQYF. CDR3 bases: TGTGCCAGCAGCCCGACACGAGAGACCCAGTACTTC.